These 32 T cell receptor beta chains originate from one sample sequenced in a study of early T cells in non-severe SARS-CoV-2 infection. TCRdb re-called the 5' RACE reads through MiXCR, storing one row per CDR3 protein. The sample consists of approximately 81,000 distinct CDR3 sequences, less than 15% of them appearing once. The sequenced material came from whole blood. Source of these receptors: an adult who was a healthcare worker with PCR-confirmed SARS-CoV-2 infection or an uninfected control (not recorded which).

This clonotype came up a few times. The chain carries TRBV5-1 and TRBJ2-2, with D possibly being TRBD2 (5 bases). CDR1 is SGHRS and CDR2 is YFSETQ in the germline V gene. The CDR3 totals 17 residues. V lost 6 bases and J lost 0, with 18 bases in between. The CDR3 is CASNRGGPTSNTGELFF. DNA for the CDR3: TGCGCCAGCAACCGTGGAGGCCCTACTTCGAACACCGGGGAGCTGTTTTTT. The complete variable domain, with remaining parts taken from reference TRBV5-1 and TRBJ2-2, reads KAGVTQTPRYLIKTRGQQVTLSCSPISGHRSVSWYQQTPGQGLQFLFEYFSETQRNKGNFPGRFSGRQFSNSRSEMNVSTLELGDSALYLCASNRGGPTSNTGELFFGEGSRLTVL.

This clonotype was observed many times. The rearrangement links TRBV6-5 to TRBJ2-7, with D uncertain. With 6 bases removed from V and 2 bases from J, the gap between germline ends came to 11 bases. The germline gives CDR1 MNHEY, CDR2 SVGAGI. This CDR3 comprises 13 residues. The CDR3 DNA is TGTGCCAGCAGCGAAGGGCCCACCTACGAGCAGTACTTC. This translates into CASSEGPTYEQYF.

The chain is built from TRBV21-1 and TRBJ2-7; the table gives TRBD1 as D, unverified against the DNA. TRBV21-1 is flagged as a pseudogene. The CDR3 is 17 amino acids. CDR3 nucleotides: TGTGCCAGCAGCACCCGTCCCGGGACAGGGAACTCCTACGAGCAGTACTTC. This codes for CASSTRPGTGNSYEQYF.

J is TRBJ1-1 and V is TRBV28, with D possibly TRBD1 on 6 matching bases. This CDR3 has 14 amino acids. V was clipped by 5 bases and J by 5 bases, with 15 bases between them. The germline CDR1 and CDR2 sequences are MDHEN and SYDVKM. CDR3 protein: CASSPPQGRTEAFF. The CDR3 DNA reads TGTGCCAGCAGTCCCCCCCAGGGGAGAACTGAAGCTTTCTTT.

There are many counts of this clonotype. This chain uses TRBV30 with TRBJ1-2; 8 nucleotides line up with TRBD1. V gave up 2 bases and J gave up 4 bases; unmatched junction bases: 3. The germline V gene encodes CDR1 GTSNPN and CDR2 SVGIG (reference sequence). The CDR3 length is 13 residues. The CDR3 DNA sequence: TGTGCCTGGAGTAGACAGGGGACCTATGGCTACACCTTC. It yields the protein CAWSRQGTYGYTF.

This clonotype was found a few times. The chain links TRBV20-1 to TRBJ2-7, with TRBD2 matching 13 bases. This CDR3 is built from 14 residues. The trim removed 4 bases at V and 3 bases at J, leaving 3 bases unmatched. Germline V gives CDR1 DFQATT, CDR2 SNEGSKA (reference sequence). CDR3 in DNA: TGCAGTGCTATGACTAGCGGGAGGAGCTACGAGCAGTACTTC. Its protein is CSAMTSGRSYEQYF.

There are a few counts of this clonotype. V is TRBV20-1 and J is TRBJ1-1; D might be TRBD1 (5 bases). Between the trimmed V and J ends, which lost 0 bases and 4 bases, there was a span of 18 bases. The CDR3 has 16 residues. Germline assignment: CDR1 DFQATT and CDR2 SNEGSKA (reference sequence). CDR3 residues: CSAREMGRDLATEAFF. The CDR3 DNA sequence: TGCAGTGCTAGAGAAATGGGGCGCGATTTAGCCACTGAAGCTTTCTTT.

This clonotype was counted at least ten times. The CDR3 protein is CASSLEGARIFEAFF. The CDR3, as DNA: TGTGCCAGCAGCTTAGAGGGGGCGAGGATATTTGAAGCTTTCTTT. This rearrangement joins TRBV7-9 to TRBJ1-1; 7 nucleotides align to TRBD1. The length of the CDR3 is 15 residues. Germline V gene sequence: CDR1 SEHNR, CDR2 FQNEAQ (reference sequence). V was clipped by 1 base and J by 7 bases; unmatched bases: 9.

This clonotype was detected a few times. This chain links TRBV5-6 with TRBJ2-1; TRBD1 aligns across 7 bases. The germline CDR1 and CDR2 sequences are SGHDT and YYEEEE. This CDR3 comprises 14 residues. The V and J ends lost 4 bases and 4 bases, in that order; junction bases with no gene match: 5. CDR3 bases: TGTGCCAGCAGCCCCCGACAGGGATACAATGAGCAGTTCTTC. Its protein is CASSPRQGYNEQFF. Together with reference TRBV5-6 and TRBJ2-1, the CDR3 gives the full variable domain: DAGVTQSPTHLIKTRGQQVTLRCSPKSGHDTVSWYQQALGQGPQFIFQYYEEEERQRGNFPDRFSGHQFPNYSSELNVNALLLGDSALYLCASSPRQGYNEQFFGPGTRLTVL.

This chain connects TRBV29-1 to TRBJ2-1, with 12 bases lining up with TRBD1. This CDR3 spans 16 amino acids. CDR1 is SQVTM, CDR2 ANQGSEA, per germline. V trimming: 3 bases; J trimming: 9 bases; junction bases outside the gene matches: 12. The CDR3 reads CSVEGGTGGEVGEQFF. For the CDR3, the DNA is TGCAGCGTTGAGGGAGGGACAGGGGGCGAGGTCGGTGAGCAGTTCTTC.

This clonotype was detected many times. The rearrangement joins TRBV28 to TRBJ2-1, with 10 bases that match TRBD2. CDR1 and CDR2 (germline): MDHEN, SYDVKM. Losses at the gene ends were 3 bases for V and 2 bases for J; bases not matched to a gene: 4. This CDR3 has 16 amino acids. The CDR3 DNA reads as TGTGCCAGCAGTTTCGGAGGGACTAGCGCCTACAATGAGCAGTTCTTC. It codes for CASSFGGTSAYNEQFF.

This rearrangement joins TRBV28 to TRBJ2-7; 10 positions match TRBD1. The CDR3 has 15 amino acids. CDR1 and CDR2 from the germline V gene are MDHEN and SYDVKM. J was trimmed by 0 bases and V by 5 bases; bases with no gene match: 4. CDR3 bases: TGTGCCAGCAGTGCCGGGACAGGGGTCTCCTACGAGCAGTACTTC. As protein: CASSAGTGVSYEQYF.

Notes on this clonotype: This likely comes from a read error, as the CDR3 has no conserved phenylalanine or tryptophan at its end. This chain joins TRBV12-3 or TRBV12-4 and TRBJ2-7; D may be TRBD2 (5 bases). Trimming took off 6 bases at V and 7 bases at J, with 13 bases between the two ends. The CDR3 consists of 12 residues. The CDR3 reads CASRRTSLEQYL. The CDR3 bases are TGTGCCAGCAGGAGGACTTCCCTAGAGCAGTACCTC.

This chain uses TRBV4-1 with TRBJ2-3; the D gene is possibly TRBD1 (5 bases). The ends were cut back, 3 bases at V and 0 bases at J, with 7 bases in the middle. The CDR3 is 14 residues long. Germline CDR1 reads MGHRA; CDR2 reads YSYEKL. As DNA, the CDR3 is TGCGCCAGCAGCCAGGGGCACAGCACAGATACGCAGTATTTT. Translation: CASSQGHSTDTQYF.

This clonotype has a handful of counts. The rearrangement links TRBV28 to TRBJ2-1; D is uncertain. The CDR3 contains 10 residues. The germline V gene has CDR1 MDHEN and CDR2 SYDVKM. V dropped 3 bases and J dropped 6 bases, with 0 bases sitting between them. The CDR3 sequence: CASSFNEQFF. DNA of the CDR3: TGTGCCAGCAGTTTCAATGAGCAGTTCTTC. Full variable domain (missing parts from reference TRBV28 and TRBJ2-1): DVKVTQSSRYLVKRTGEKVFLECVQDMDHENMFWYRQDPGLGLRLIYFSYDVKMKEKGDIPEGYSVSREKKERFSLILESASTNQTSMYLCASSFNEQFFGPGTRLTVL.

This clonotype was counted only a few times. The J gene is TRBJ1-2, the V gene TRBV18, with D maybe TRBD1 (5 bases). The germline CDR1 and CDR2 sequences are KGHSH and LQKENI. The germline V and J ends were trimmed by 0 bases and 5 bases, with 10 bases remaining between them. CDR3 length equals 14 residues. In nucleotides, the CDR3 is TGTGCCAGCTCACCACCCGGGACCGGTTATGGCTACACCTTC. Translation: CASSPPGTGYGYTF.

V usage is TRBV2 and J usage is TRBJ2-2; no clear D. This CDR3 is 13 amino acids long. V was pared by 4 bases and J by 1 base, with 4 bases between. Germline V CDR1 and CDR2: SNHLY, FYNNEI. The CDR3 DNA reads as TGTGCCAGCAGTGTTGTGAACACCGGGGAGCTGTTTTTT. This codes for CASSVVNTGELFF.

This clonotype was counted only a few times. This sequence joins TRBV5-5 and TRBJ2-3; D is perhaps TRBD1 or TRBD2 (5 bases each). The V gene lost 0 bases and the J gene lost 5 bases, with 13 bases spanning the gap. This CDR3 spans 15 amino acids. Germline V CDR1 and CDR2: SGHKS, YYEKEE (reference sequence). The CDR3 DNA reads as TGTGCCAGCAGCTTGGTTCCGGGGCGCCGAGATACGCAGTATTTT. This codes for CASSLVPGRRDTQYF.

This chain joins TRBV20-1 and TRBJ1-1; D is unclear. The CDR3 runs to 15 residues. The germline CDR1 and CDR2 sequences are DFQATT and SNEGSKA (reference sequence). Trimming removed 3 bases at V and 6 bases at J, with 20 bases between. The CDR3 nucleotides are TGCAGTGCTAGGAGTAGGGTAGGAGTCGGGTCTGAAGCTTTCTTT. This codes for CSARSRVGVGSEAFF.

A few counts support this clonotype. The chain carries TRBV6-5 and TRBJ1-5, with 9 bases fitting TRBD1. Germline CDR1 and CDR2: MNHEY and SVGAGI. V shed 5 bases, J shed 0 bases, and the junction held 2 bases outside the gene matches. This CDR3 region has 15 residues. The CDR3 nucleotides are TGTGCCAGCAGTCAACAGGGGGCTAGCAATCAGCCCCAGCATTTT. Translating gives CASSQQGASNQPQHF.

This clonotype was counted ten times or more. The V and J genes are TRBV6-1 and TRBJ1-2; TRBD1 aligns across 10 bases. The V gene end was trimmed by 8 bases and the J gene end by 2 bases; junction bases not matched to a gene: 8. Germline CDR1 MNHNS, CDR2 SASEGT. The CDR3 is 15 amino acids. The CDR3, as DNA: TGTGCCAGCCCGCGACTGGGACAGGGGAACTATGGCTACACCTTC. As protein: CASPRLGQGNYGYTF.

This clonotype was detected ten times or more. V is TRBV16 and J is TRBJ1-2; D is uncertain. The CDR3 sequence is 16 residues long. The germline V gene has CDR1 KGHSY and CDR2 FQNENV. V dropped 1 base and J dropped 2 bases, with 14 bases sitting between them. The CDR3 sequence: CASSQFDAPENYGYTF. The CDR3 coding sequence is TGTGCCAGCAGCCAATTTGACGCCCCGGAGAACTATGGCTACACCTTC.

The CDR3 DNA follows: TGTGCCAGCAGTGGGCACCGACCCTACGAGCAGTACTTC. Encoded protein: CASSGHRPYEQYF. This chain links TRBV25-1 with TRBJ2-7; D gene uncertain. Germline CDR1 reads MGHDK; CDR2 reads SYGVNS. The CDR3 has 13 amino acids. V was shortened by 4 bases and J by 2 bases, with 9 bases between the two germline ends.

This clonotype was seen repeatedly, ten times or more. This rearrangement joins TRBV11-3 to TRBJ1-3, with D unclear. The CDR3 is 15 amino acids. Trimming left V 5 bases short and J 0 bases short, with 11 bases between. Germline V gene lookup returns CDR1 SGHNT and CDR2 YENEEA. The CDR3 DNA reads as TGTGCCAGCAGCCGATCAGGAGACTCTGGAAACACCATATATTTT. Amino acid sequence: CASSRSGDSGNTIYF.

The rearrangement uses TRBV27 and TRBJ2-7, with TRBD1 matching 7 bases. This CDR3 comprises 15 residues. Germline values: CDR1 MNHEY, CDR2 SMNVEV (reference sequence). Trimming at V came to 5 bases and at J to 1 base, leaving 8 bases not matched to a gene. CDR3 residues: CASSLTGTVSYEQYF. Here the CDR3 DNA reads TGTGCCAGCAGTCTCACCGGGACAGTTTCCTACGAGCAGTACTTC.

This clonotype has ten or more counts. This chain links TRBV20-1 with TRBJ2-2, with D perhaps matching TRBD1 (6 bases). V was clipped by 3 bases and J by 2 bases, with 10 bases between them. The CDR3 runs to 14 residues. Germline CDR1 and CDR2: DFQATT and SNEGSKA (reference sequence). The CDR3 sequence is CSASKQGNTGELFF. DNA for the CDR3: TGCAGTGCTAGCAAACAGGGTAACACCGGGGAGCTGTTTTTT.

The chain has TRBV7-2 and TRBJ2-1; 7 bases line up with TRBD2. Per the germline V gene, CDR1 is SGHTA and CDR2 is FQGNSA. Unmatched junction bases numbered 6, after V lost 2 bases and J lost 8 bases. CDR3 length: 14 residues. The CDR3 here is CASSLTLLAYEQFF. DNA of the CDR3: TGTGCCAGCAGCTTAACTTTACTAGCGTATGAGCAGTTCTTC.

The chain links TRBV28 to TRBJ2-2; 9 nucleotides agree with TRBD1. CDR1 MDHEN and CDR2 SYDVKM come from the germline V gene. CDR3 size: 15 residues. The V segment lost 6 bases and the J segment 1 base; nucleotides outside the gene matches: 3. The CDR3 DNA is TGTGCCAGCAGAACGGACAGGGGGAACACCGGGGAGCTGTTTTTT. Protein sequence: CASRTDRGNTGELFF.

Only one count was recorded for this clonotype. This chain connects TRBV5-1 to TRBJ1-1; D perhaps matches TRBD1 (6 bases). This CDR3 comprises 15 residues. CDR1 is SGHRS, CDR2 YFSETQ, per germline. Deletions cut 6 bases from V and 4 bases from J, with 19 bases between. CDR3 in amino acids: CASTSLVGGGTEAFF. In DNA form, the CDR3 reads TGCGCCAGCACCTCTTTAGTAGGAGGGGGCACTGAAGCTTTCTTT.

The rearrangement joins TRBV9 to TRBJ2-7, with TRBD1 matching over 10 bases. Germline values: CDR1 SGDLS, CDR2 YYNGEE. Losses at the gene ends were 1 base for V and 6 bases for J; bases not matched to a gene: 4. CDR3 size: 14 residues. CDR3 sequence reads: CASSVTGQGSEQYF. DNA of the CDR3: TGTGCCAGCAGCGTAACGGGACAGGGGTCCGAGCAGTACTTC.

This clonotype was counted at least ten times. CDR3 nucleotides: TGTGCCACCGACCGGGAGGGGAACACAGATACGCAGTATTTT. Translation: CATDREGNTDTQYF. The chain couples TRBV2 to TRBJ2-3; TRBD2 matches at 8 bases. Germline CDR1 and CDR2: SNHLY and FYNNEI. The CDR3 is made up of 14 amino acids. Losses at the gene ends were 10 bases for V and 2 bases for J; bases not matched to a gene: 8. The complete variable domain, with remaining parts taken from reference TRBV2 and TRBJ2-3, reads EPEVTQTPSHQVTQMGQEVILRCVPISNHLYFYWYRQILGQKVEFLVSFYNNEISEKSEIFDDQFSVERPDGSNFTLKIRSTKLEDSAMYFCATDREGNTDTQYFGPGTRLTVL.

This clonotype was detected a few times. This rearrangement joins TRBV15 to TRBJ2-7, with TRBD2 matching 10 bases. V dropped 0 bases and J dropped 4; count of bases not matched to a gene: 9. The CDR3 is 17 residues long. From germline, CDR1 is LNHNV and CDR2 YYDKDF (reference sequence). CDR3 in amino acids: CATSRDPAGGPAYEQYF. CDR3 nucleotides: TGTGCCACCAGCAGAGACCCAGCGGGAGGGCCGGCGTACGAGCAGTACTTC.